Here is one T cell receptor (beta chain) with its context. Its antigen remains unknown. This specimen belongs to a study of cytomegalovirus exposure and HLA in healthy donors. Study-level results: In vitro checks showed that three CMV-associated chains really do target CMV antigens. The HLA-A and HLA-B alleles of most subjects were reportedly predicted accurately from TCR beta sequences.

60 Vbeta and 13 Jbeta primers were used in PCR. Method: immunoSEQ multiplex PCR; TCRdb's copy keeps in-frame clones and lacks some. The repertoire includes 130,000 or so clones, 85% of them detected once, and under 7.5% sits in the top ten. Sequencing was done on a sample of PBMCs. This receptor was identified in a woman aged 25 to 39 in good health and CMV-seropositive.

CDR3 nucleotide sequence: TGTGCCAGTAGCCCTGGACAGGGAGGAAAACTGTTTTTT. Amino acids: CASSPGQGGKLFF. The chain joins TRBV19 to TRBJ1-4; 8 nucleotides agree with TRBD1. The CDR3 sequence is 13 residues long. Germline V gene sequence: CDR1 LNHDA, CDR2 SQIVND (reference sequence). The junction had 7 bases not matched to a gene; V was cut back by 6 bases and J by 10 bases.